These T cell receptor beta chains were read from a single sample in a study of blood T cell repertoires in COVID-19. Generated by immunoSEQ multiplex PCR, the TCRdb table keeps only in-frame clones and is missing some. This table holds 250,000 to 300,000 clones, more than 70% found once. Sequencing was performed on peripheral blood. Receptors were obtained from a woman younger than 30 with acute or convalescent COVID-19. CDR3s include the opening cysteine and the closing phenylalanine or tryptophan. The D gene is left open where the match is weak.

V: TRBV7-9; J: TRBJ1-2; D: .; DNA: TGTGCCAGCAGCACTGATAACTATGGCTACACCTTC; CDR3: CASSTDNYGYTF
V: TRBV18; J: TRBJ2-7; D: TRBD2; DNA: TGTGCCAGCTCAACAACTAGCGGGAGTGGCTACGAGCAGTACTTC; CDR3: CASSTTSGSGYEQYF
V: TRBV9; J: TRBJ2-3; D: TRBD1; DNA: TGTGCCAGCACCACAGGGGGGCACACAGATACGCAGTATTTT; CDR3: CASTTGGHTDTQYF
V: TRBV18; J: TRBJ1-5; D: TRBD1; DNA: TGTGCCAGCTCACCTCTTGGACAGGGAAATCAGCCCCAGCATTTT; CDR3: CASSPLGQGNQPQHF
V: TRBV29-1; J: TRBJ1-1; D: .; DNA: TGCAGCGTTTTCCGAGACCGGGAAAACACTGAAGCTTTCTTT; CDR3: CSVFRDRENTEAFF
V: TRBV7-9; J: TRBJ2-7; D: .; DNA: TGTGCCAGCAGCTCCCGGGACTCCAGCTCCTACGAGCAGTACTTC; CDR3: CASSSRDSSSYEQYF
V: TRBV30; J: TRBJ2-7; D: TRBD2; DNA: TGTGCCTGGGGGCGACTAGCAGAGTACGAGCAGTACTTC; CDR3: CAWGRLAEYEQYF
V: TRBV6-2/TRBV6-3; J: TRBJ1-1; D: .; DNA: TGTGCCAGCAGTACCCGGGACAAGAACACTGAAGCTTTCTTT; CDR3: CASSTRDKNTEAFF
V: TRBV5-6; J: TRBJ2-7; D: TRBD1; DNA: TGTGCCAGCAGCTTGTTTCGGTGGGGACAGGGAAATTTCTACGAGCAGTACTTC; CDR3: CASSLFRWGQGNFYEQYF
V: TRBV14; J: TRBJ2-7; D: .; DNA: TGTGCCAGCAGCCAAGCCCGGGGTATCGAGCAGTACTTC; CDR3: CASSQARGIEQYF
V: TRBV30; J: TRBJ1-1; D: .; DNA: TGTGCCTGGAGTGTCCGCAGTGAAGCTTTCTTT; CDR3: CAWSVRSEAFF
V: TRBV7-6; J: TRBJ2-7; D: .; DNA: TGTGCCAGCAGCTTAGGGACAGACCGAAACGAGCAGTACTTC; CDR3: CASSLGTDRNEQYF